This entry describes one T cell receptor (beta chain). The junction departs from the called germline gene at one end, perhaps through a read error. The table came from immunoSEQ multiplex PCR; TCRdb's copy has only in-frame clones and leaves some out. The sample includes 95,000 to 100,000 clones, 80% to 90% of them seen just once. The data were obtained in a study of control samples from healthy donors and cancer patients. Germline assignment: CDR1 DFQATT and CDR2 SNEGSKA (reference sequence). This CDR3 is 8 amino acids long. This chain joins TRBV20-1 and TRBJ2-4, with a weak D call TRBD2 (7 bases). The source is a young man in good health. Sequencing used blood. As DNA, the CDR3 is TGCAGTGCTAGGGGGGGGGCCTTC. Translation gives CSARGGAF.